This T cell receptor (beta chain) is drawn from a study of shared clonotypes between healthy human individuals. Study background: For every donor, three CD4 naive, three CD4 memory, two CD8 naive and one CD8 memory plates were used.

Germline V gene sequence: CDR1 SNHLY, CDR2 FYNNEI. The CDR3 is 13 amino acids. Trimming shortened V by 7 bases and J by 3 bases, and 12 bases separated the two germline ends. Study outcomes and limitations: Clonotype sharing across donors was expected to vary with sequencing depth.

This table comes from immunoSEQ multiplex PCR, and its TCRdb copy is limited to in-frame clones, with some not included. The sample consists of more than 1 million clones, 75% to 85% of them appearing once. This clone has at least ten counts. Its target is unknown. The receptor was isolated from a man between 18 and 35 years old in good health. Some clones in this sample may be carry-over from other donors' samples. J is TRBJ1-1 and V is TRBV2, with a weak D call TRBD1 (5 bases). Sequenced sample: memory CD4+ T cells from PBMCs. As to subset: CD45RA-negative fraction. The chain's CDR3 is CASTTSRDTEAFF. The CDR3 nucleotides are TGTGCCAGCACCACCAGCAGGGACACTGAAGCTTTCTTT.